Sequencing of this TCR beta chain was carried out in a study of blood T cells in healthy people across ages. Whole-study results and caveats: The percentage of naive T cells correlated strongly with TCR beta diversity.

Each sample had at least 7 million PBMCs isolated. Trimming cost V 4 bases and J 8 bases; bases outside gene matches: 10. CDR1 and CDR2 (germline): LGHNA, YSLEER. The CDR3 length is 14 residues. Using a J-beta primer mix together with a sample-barcoded 5' primer, a second PCR was run for roughly 7 to 11 cycles. TCRdb re-called the 5' RACE reads with MiXCR, one entry per CDR3 protein. This sample has fewer than 900,000 distinct CDR3 sequences, with around 45% found just once. Worth noting for this clonotype: Its antigen is undetermined.

The TCR comes from a woman aged 55-69 years in good health. The specimen was blood. The chain uses TRBV4-3 and TRBJ1-1; 7 bases align to TRBD1. CDR3 sequence reads: CASSPATGRAEAFF. CDR3 bases: TGCGCCAGCAGCCCCGCGACAGGGCGTGCGGAAGCTTTCTTT.